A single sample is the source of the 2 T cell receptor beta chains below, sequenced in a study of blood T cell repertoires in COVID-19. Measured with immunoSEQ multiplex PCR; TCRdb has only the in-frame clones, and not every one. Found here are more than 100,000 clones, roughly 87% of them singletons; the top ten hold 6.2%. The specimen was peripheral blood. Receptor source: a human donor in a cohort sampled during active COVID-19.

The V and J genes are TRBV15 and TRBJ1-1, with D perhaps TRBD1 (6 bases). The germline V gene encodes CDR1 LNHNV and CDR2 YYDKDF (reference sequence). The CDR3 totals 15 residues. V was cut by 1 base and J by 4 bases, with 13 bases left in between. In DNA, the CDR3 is TGTGCCACCAGCAGAGGGACCACAGGGCCCACTGAAGCTTTCTTT. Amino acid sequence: CATSRGTTGPTEAFF.

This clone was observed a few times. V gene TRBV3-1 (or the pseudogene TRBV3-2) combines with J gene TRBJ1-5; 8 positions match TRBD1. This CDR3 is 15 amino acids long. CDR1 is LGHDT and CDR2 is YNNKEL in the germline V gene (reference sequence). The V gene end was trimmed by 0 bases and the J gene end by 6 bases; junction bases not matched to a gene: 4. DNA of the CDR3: TGTGCCAGCAGCCAAGACGGACAGGGCGGTCAGCCCCAGCATTTT. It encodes CASSQDGQGGQPQHF.